A single sample is the source of the 11 T cell receptor beta chains below, sequenced in a study of T cell repertoires in cytomegalovirus infection. TCRdb recomputed calls from the reads with MiXCR, one row per CDR3 protein. The sample contains 400,000 to 550,000 distinct CDR3 sequences, about 11% of which appear only once. Sequenced material: PBMCs. These receptor sequences come from a human donor in good health (CMV status not recorded). Some clones in this sample may be carry-over from other donors' samples.

Ten or more counts support this clonotype. This chain uses TRBV28 with TRBJ2-1; D may be TRBD1 or TRBD2 (5 bases each). Germline CDR1 is MDHEN and CDR2 is SYDVKM. The CDR3 consists of 18 residues. V lost 3 bases, J lost 8 bases, and 26 bases lay in between. The CDR3 DNA follows: TGTGCCAGCAGTTTTTGGCCTTCCGGGACCCCCCTCCCCGATGAGCAGTTCTTC. It codes for CASSFWPSGTPLPDEQFF. The full variable domain, rest sourced from reference TRBV28 and TRBJ2-1, is DVKVTQSSRYLVKRTGEKVFLECVQDMDHENMFWYRQDPGLGLRLIYFSYDVKMKEKGDIPEGYSVSREKKERFSLILESASTNQTSMYLCASSFWPSGTPLPDEQFFGPGTRLTVL.

In its sample, this clonotype was seen many times. The rearrangement joins TRBV6-2 or TRBV6-3 to TRBJ1-5, with D possibly TRBD1 on 6 matching bases. Germline V gene data show CDR1 as MNHEY and CDR2 as SVGEGT. The CDR3 loop spans 12 amino acids. Trimming pared 6 bases from V and 15 bases from J, leaving 18 bases between. The DNA of the CDR3 is TGTGCCAGCAGCCGACAGGTTCAACCCGCGCATTTT. This encodes CASSRQVQPAHF.

CDR3 amino acids: CSARDLGRGGTEAFF. CDR3 coding DNA: TGCAGTGCTAGGGACCTTGGCCGGGGTGGCACTGAAGCTTTCTTT. This sequence joins TRBV20-1 and TRBJ1-1; D remains ambiguous. CDR3 size: 15 residues. Between the trimmed V and J ends, which lost 3 bases and 4 bases, there was a span of 18 bases. Germline CDR1 DFQATT, CDR2 SNEGSKA (reference sequence).

The CDR3 nucleotides are TGTGCCAGTTATATTCCGGGGGATGGCTACACCTTC. Protein: CASYIPGDGYTF. The chain is built from TRBV27 and TRBJ1-2; the D gene is possibly TRBD1 (5 bases). This CDR3 is 12 amino acids long. From germline, CDR1 is MNHEY and CDR2 SMNVEV (reference sequence). V dropped 9 bases and J dropped 6 bases, with 14 bases sitting between them.

The rearrangement uses TRBV10-2 and TRBJ2-7; D is undetermined. V gave up 3 bases and J gave up 0 bases, with 12 bases separating them. CDR1 is WSHSY and CDR2 is SAAADI in the germline V gene. This CDR3 has 15 amino acids. CDR3 residues: CASSEPDLTSYEQYF. As DNA, the CDR3 is TGCGCCAGCAGTGAACCGGACCTGACCTCCTACGAGCAGTACTTC.

On this clonotype: Here the CDR3 omits its conserved ending phenylalanine or tryptophan, so a read error is the likely source. V gene TRBV20-1 combines with J gene TRBJ2-1; 14 bases match TRBD2. The trim removed 3 bases at V and 7 bases at J, leaving 5 bases unmatched. CDR3 length equals 15 residues. Germline CDR1 and CDR2: DFQATT and SNEGSKA (reference sequence). In DNA, the CDR3 is TGCAGTGCTAGCGGACTAGCGGGAGGTGGGAATGAGCAGTTCCTC. Amino acid sequence: CSASGLAGGGNEQFL.

This sequence joins TRBV7-8 and TRBJ2-7; no clear D gene. CDR3 size: 13 residues. Trimming removed 5 bases at V and 0 bases at J, with 8 bases between. Germline V gene lookup returns CDR1 SGHVS and CDR2 FQNEAQ. In DNA, the CDR3 is TGTGCCAGCAGCACAAGATCCTCCTACGAGCAGTACTTC. It is translated as CASSTRSSYEQYF. The variable domain in full, with the rest retrieved from reference TRBV7-8 and TRBJ2-7, is GAGVSQSPRYKVAKRGQDVALRCDPISGHVSLFWYQQALGQGPEFLTYFQNEAQLDKSGLPSDRFFAERPEGSVSTLKIQRTQQEDSAVYLCASSTRSSYEQYFGPGTRLTVT.

This chain uses TRBV20-1 with TRBJ2-2; 10 bases agree with TRBD2. The ends lost 6 bases at V and 7 bases at J; junction bases unmatched: 5. This CDR3 contains 13 residues. Germline V gene data show CDR1 as DFQATT and CDR2 as SNEGSKA (reference sequence). The CDR3 region is CSAIGLADGELFF. The CDR3 DNA follows: TGCAGTGCCATCGGACTAGCGGACGGGGAGCTGTTTTTT.

This clonotype has at least ten counts. V and J are TRBV9 and TRBJ1-2, with D unresolved. Per the germline V gene, CDR1 is SGDLS and CDR2 is YYNGEE. The V and J ends lost 3 bases and 8 bases respectively, with 5 bases between them. CDR3 length equals 10 residues. This CDR3 reads CASSGRGYTF. The CDR3 DNA sequence: TGTGCCAGCAGCGGGAGGGGCTACACCTTC.

This chain uses TRBV6-6 with TRBJ2-7, with D possibly being TRBD1 (6 bases). This CDR3 has 13 amino acids. The germline V and J ends were trimmed by 1 base and 5 bases, with 9 bases remaining between them. Germline V lookup: CDR1 MNHNY, CDR2 SVGAGI (reference sequence). Here the CDR3 reads CASSYLQGDEQYF. The CDR3 DNA follows: TGTGCCAGCAGTTACTTACAGGGAGACGAGCAGTACTTC.

The sample holds many counts of this clonotype. V usage is TRBV18 and J usage is TRBJ2-5, with a possible D match to TRBD1 (6 bases). Trimming took off 5 bases at V and 5 bases at J, with 12 bases between the two ends. CDR3 length: 13 residues. Germline V gene data show CDR1 as KGHSH and CDR2 as LQKENI. The CDR3 is CASSSRQEETQYF. The CDR3 nucleotides read TGTGCCAGCTCATCCCGACAGGAGGAGACCCAGTACTTC.